This is a list of T cell receptor beta chains from one sample in a study of molecular identifiers for immune sequencing clone quantification. A single record per CDR3 protein comes from TCRdb applying MiXCR to the PCR reads. The sample holds a few hundred thousand distinct CDR3 sequences, about a fifth seen once. Sample: naive CD8+ T cells from blood, with Jurkat cell RNA spiked in. Receptors were obtained from a human donor in good health. Some libraries in this study had Jurkat cell RNA spiked in. Each CDR3 is given with its conserved first and last residue. The D gene is left open where the match is weak. Size is stated for part of the rows, as once, few or many counts, or as a class when the clone is expanded.

abundance,v_gene,d_gene,j_gene,CDR3aa,CDR3nt
many,TRBV5-1,TRBD1,TRBJ2-7,CASSPDRLSYEQYF,TGCGCCAGCAGCCCGGACAGGCTATCCTACGAGCAGTACTTC
many,TRBV25-1,NA,TRBJ2-1,CASSEGQGGNEQFF,TGTGCCAGCAGTGAAGGACAGGGAGGGAATGAGCAGTTCTTC
many,TRBV5-1,NA,TRBJ2-5,CASSYWGRGMETQYF,TGCGCCAGCAGCTATTGGGGGCGCGGGATGGAGACCCAGTACTTC
few,TRBV6-2/TRBV6-3,NA,TRBJ2-5,CASSYENVQETQYF,TGTGCCAGCAGTTACGAAAACGTACAAGAGACCCAGTACTTC
few,TRBV27,NA,TRBJ1-5,CASSLRAGWAHQPQHF,TGTGCCAGCAGTTTAAGGGCAGGGTGGGCCCATCAGCCCCAGCATTTT
many,TRBV27,NA,TRBJ1-4,CASSSGGTNEKLFF,TGTGCCAGCAGTTCGGGCGGAACTAATGAAAAACTGTTTTTT
NA,TRBV28,TRBD1,TRBJ2-7,CASSFLQGASEQYF,TGTGCCAGCAGTTTCCTCCAGGGGGCAAGCGAGCAGTACTTC
many,TRBV6-4,TRBD1,TRBJ2-2,CASSKTWTGRTGELFF,TGTGCCAGCAGTAAAACTTGGACAGGGAGGACCGGGGAGCTGTTTTTT
NA,TRBV11-2,NA,TRBJ2-2,CASSFFLGQNTGELFF,TGTGCCAGCAGCTTTTTTCTGGGCCAAAACACCGGGGAGCTGTTTTTT
many,TRBV6-5,NA,TRBJ2-3,CASSLASLGTDTQYF,TGTGCCAGCAGTTTGGCTAGCTTAGGGACAGATACGCAGTATTTT
many,TRBV6-5,TRBD1,TRBJ1-1,CASSYSRDRGTEAFF,TGTGCCAGCAGTTATTCCCGTGACAGGGGCACTGAAGCTTTCTTT
NA,TRBV6-5,TRBD1,TRBJ1-2,CASTTGTGDGYTF,TGTGCCAGCACCACCGGGACAGGGGACGGCTACACCTTC
NA,TRBV3-1,NA,TRBJ2-5,CASSQDEGLYLLETQYF,TGTGCCAGCAGCCAAGATGAAGGCCTATACCTGCTAGAGACCCAGTACTTC
NA,TRBV30,TRBD1,TRBJ1-2,CAWSHWGTGDLYADGYTF,TGTGCCTGGAGTCACTGGGGGACAGGGGATTTATATGCGGATGGCTACACCTTC
few,TRBV11-2,TRBD2,TRBJ2-1,CASSLYSGGRALNEQFF,TGTGCCAGCAGCTTGTATAGCGGGGGGAGAGCACTTAATGAGCAGTTCTTC
many,TRBV7-9,TRBD1,TRBJ2-7,CASSPTGLYSYEQYF,TGTGCCAGCAGCCCGACAGGGCTTTACTCCTACGAGCAGTACTTC
many,TRBV25-1,NA,TRBJ2-7,CASSEWPEQYF,TGTGCCAGCAGTGAATGGCCTGAGCAGTACTTC
NA,TRBV5-6,NA,TRBJ2-3,CASSLTHTDTQYF,TGTGCCAGCAGCTTGACTCACACAGATACGCAGTATTTT
few,TRBV20-1,TRBD2,TRBJ2-7,CSALGLAATYEQYF,TGCAGTGCCCTAGGACTAGCAGCGACCTACGAGCAGTACTTC
NA,TRBV12-3/TRBV12-4,TRBD2,TRBJ2-1,CASSPPFGRATSYNEQFF,TGTGCCAGCAGTCCCCCTTTCGGGAGGGCGACCTCCTACAATGAGCAGTTCTTC
many,TRBV29-1,NA,TRBJ2-2,CSVIDKETGELFF,TGCAGCGTTATAGACAAGGAAACCGGGGAGCTGTTTTTT
few,TRBV19,NA,TRBJ1-5,CASSIASIDRPQHF,TGTGCCAGTAGTATAGCATCCATAGATCGGCCCCAGCATTTT
many,TRBV4-3,NA,TRBJ1-4,CASSSGLQEKLFF,TGCGCCAGCAGCTCCGGCCTTCAGGAAAAACTGTTTTTT
NA,TRBV19,NA,TRBJ1-5,CASSMVTDSNQPQHF,TGTGCCAGTAGTATGGTGACGGATAGCAATCAGCCCCAGCATTTT
few,TRBV4-1,NA,TRBJ1-5,CASSQNPPREGMGNQPQHF,TGCGCCAGCAGCCAAAACCCCCCCCGTGAAGGTATGGGCAATCAGCCCCAGCATTTT
few,TRBV24-1,NA,TRBJ1-1,CATSVGFGAEAFF,TGTGCCACCAGTGTCGGTTTCGGGGCTGAAGCTTTCTTT
many,TRBV29-1,TRBD2,TRBJ2-7,CSVAQGPGLAGYEQYF,TGCAGCGTTGCTCAAGGACCGGGACTAGCGGGGTACGAGCAGTACTTC
many,TRBV4-3,TRBD1,TRBJ1-1,CASSQDLDRGPDTEAFF,TGCGCCAGCAGCCAAGATTTGGACAGGGGGCCCGACACTGAAGCTTTCTTT
many,TRBV6-2/TRBV6-3,TRBD2,TRBJ2-7,CASAAGRAYEQYF,TGTGCCAGCGCAGCGGGGAGAGCCTACGAGCAGTACTTC
NA,TRBV19,NA,TRBJ2-7,CASSGGHLGYEQYF,TGTGCCAGTAGTGGCGGACATTTAGGCTACGAGCAGTACTTC
few,TRBV7-9,NA,TRBJ1-2,CASSLDPPFQNYGYTF,TGTGCCAGCAGCTTAGATCCACCATTCCAAAACTATGGCTACACCTTC
few,TRBV27,NA,TRBJ2-3,CASRQPPFTQYF,TGTGCCAGCAGACAGCCACCCTTTACGCAGTATTTT
many,TRBV4-3,NA,TRBJ2-5,CASSQDRGGVLRETQYF,TGCGCCAGCAGCCAAGATAGGGGCGGGGTTCTTCGAGAGACCCAGTACTTC
few,TRBV28,TRBD2,TRBJ2-3,CASRDTAGVVADTQYF,TGTGCCAGCAGGGATACAGCGGGAGTGGTGGCAGATACGCAGTATTTT
NA,TRBV4-1,TRBD1,TRBJ1-1,CASSQGPPAGGTEAFF,TGCGCCAGCAGCCAAGGTCCCCCGGCAGGGGGCACTGAAGCTTTCTTT
few,TRBV5-4,NA,TRBJ2-5,CASSLGLSGPQETQYF,NA
NA,TRBV5-6,TRBD1,TRBJ1-1,CASSFPGGNTEAFF,TGTGCCAGCAGCTTCCCAGGGGGTAACACTGAAGCTTTCTTT
few,TRBV6-1,TRBD1,TRBJ1-1,CASTPGQFFMNTEAFF,TGTGCCAGCACCCCGGGACAGTTCTTCATGAACACTGAAGCTTTCTTT
many,TRBV14,TRBD1,TRBJ1-1,CASSQIRGRGTEAFF,TGTGCCAGCAGCCAAATAAGGGGGCGCGGCACTGAAGCTTTCTTT
NA,TRBV28,TRBD1,TRBJ1-4,CASRFRTGGINEKLFF,TGTGCCAGCAGGTTTCGCACAGGGGGTATTAATGAAAAACTGTTTTTT
few,TRBV6-9,NA,TRBJ1-6,CASSYRSDLGSPLHF,TGTGCCAGCAGTTACCGATCGGACCTGGGATCACCCCTCCACTTT
many,TRBV9,NA,TRBJ2-4,CASSQGEAKNIQYF,TGTGCCAGCAGCCAGGGAGAGGCCAAAAACATTCAGTACTTC